This TCR beta chain was captured by sequencing in a study of beta chain features in type 1 diabetes (dated 2018 in TCRdb). For the wider study: Mean age, gender distribution, total cell number and subset yield did not differ between patients and healthy donors. The study compared the TCRB repertoires of sorted circulating CD4+ T cell subsets in recently diagnosed type 1 diabetes patients with those in matched healthy donors. Naive and central memory subsets were obtained from all 30 or so donors, but regulatory and stem cell-like memory subsets were isolated from only 8 patients and roughly 8 healthy donors. A total of about 110,000,000 sorted cells were examined across all samples, and a strong correlation was observed between cell number per subset and RNA yield.

As for this clone: It lacks a known antigen. Qualities for individual bases were not recorded, and no much larger clone is one base off.

The High Capacity cDNA Reverse Transcription Kit was used to reverse transcribe all of the isolated RNA, meaning that expressed TCRB transcripts were what got sequenced. Deep immunoSEQ sequencing was performed on naive, central memory and regulatory T cell samples, with an average of roughly 3.3 million total reads per sample. Sorted cells were lysed in RLT buffer, and RNA was extracted using DNase-treated RNeasy Micro or Mini kits according to cell number. Each cell subset was processed on its own to prevent cross-contamination, while patient and healthy donor samples were processed together. Using the immunoSEQ multiplex PCR, TCRB sequences were amplified from cDNA into 87-bp fragments spanning the CDR3 region. Sequencing of the amplicons was done on the Illumina HiSeq platform. In the authors' own workflow: Synthetic template baselines were used to correct PCR bias computationally, reads within Hamming distance 2 were collapsed, and singletons that could not be merged were discarded. Reads were aligned to IMGT to assign V, D and J genes, CDR3 length, and insertions or deletions at six rearrangement sites. Within each subset, clonotype counts were normalized to sorted cell number, and only after that were true diversity and Gini coefficients computed with the tcR R package. The overlap coefficient, calculated on TCRB nucleotide sequences, was used to quantify repertoire sharing. What TCRdb holds here is the immuneACCESS table cut down to in-frame rearrangements. Part of the clones is not present; checked against another copy, under half of the missing clones reflect an unresolved V gene, and the others are unexplained. V and J calls and clone size are copied from that table; D and trimming were computed from the DNA. The sample includes fewer than 110,000 clones, with 25% to 35% observed a single time. The top ten clonotypes cover 0.5% to 0.55% of the sample.

Overall study outcomes, separate from this receptor: Naive, central memory and regulatory TCRB repertoires appeared to be more similar among patients than among healthy donors. A moderate but significant shortening of TCRB CDR3 length was observed in type 1 diabetes patients in all four CD4+ subsets. Because cDNA was sequenced instead of genomic DNA, highly expressing activated cells could be over-represented, though the groups showed no difference in activation or CD3 levels. Only small numbers of individuals were included in the HLA sub-analyses, which left unresolved whether HLA type had any influence on TCRB rearrangement. At VDJ recombination sites, patients with type 1 diabetes made fewer insertions and deleted more nucleotides, a pattern implying thymic rearrangement abnormalities. Shorter templates might be favored by PCR, yet because patient and control samples were amplified and corrected together, any such skew would affect both groups equally.

After removal of 5 bases from V and 5 bases from J, the junction retains 5 bases not matched to a gene. CDR1 is given as SGHNT and CDR2 as YENEEA, both from the germline V gene. From the cysteine up to the phenylalanine, the CDR3 has a length of 14 residues. Here the CDR3 DNA is all that survives: 42 bases in frame from base 1. Each donor gave one peripheral blood draw, roughly 110 mL on average, collected into heparinised tubes. Naive, central memory, regulatory and stem cell-like memory CD4+ T cells were sorted on a BD FACSAria II using a panel including CD45RO, CCR7, CD25, CD127, CD95 and CD27. All sorted populations exceeded 95% purity. PBMCs were separated immediately by Lymphoprep density gradient centrifugation and were stained directly, without being cultured. Samples were stained and sorted in pairs, with one healthy donor and one patient per experiment, so that batch effects were minimized.

Recombination linked TRBV11-3 to TRBJ2-5, with 10 middle bases fitting TRBD1. Sequencing was done on a sample of central memory CD4+ T cells from blood. The TCR sequence derives from a woman between 18 and 29 years old with type 1 diabetes. The nucleotide sequence is TGTGCCAGCAGCGGGACAGGGGTTTCGGAGACCCAGTACTTC. Its translation is CASSGTGVSETQYF.